The 30 T cell receptor beta chains below were found in one sample sequenced in a study of shared clonotypes between healthy human individuals. Terminally differentiated effector memory CD45RA+ cells were excluded by CCR7 positive selection of CD45RO-negative cells. Only in-frame clones appear in the TCRdb table, and some are missing; sequencing was by immunoSEQ multiplex PCR. The sample holds around 650,000 clones, around 96% seen once. Sequenced: naive CD8+ T cells sorted from blood. The receptors derive from a woman aged 25 to 45 in good health.

This rearrangement joins TRBV25-1 to TRBJ1-3, with D unclear. The CDR3 covers 15 residues. Looked up from germline, CDR1 is MGHDK and CDR2 is SYGVNS. V gave up 2 bases and J gave up 0 bases, with 8 bases separating them. CDR3 residues: CASSEQRSSGNTIYF. CDR3 nucleotides: TGTGCCAGCAGTGAACAGCGGAGCTCTGGAAACACCATATATTTT.

On this clone itself: The limits of the CDR3 on the DNA are not certain, so only TCRdb's listed CDR3 is given. This chain uses TRBV5-1 with TRBJ1-1. The CDR3 contains 13 residues when both ends are counted. Germline V gives CDR1 SGHRS, CDR2 YFSETQ. The CDR3 sequence: CASSWAGGSSGFF.

This clone was recorded only once. This sequence joins TRBV6-5 and TRBJ1-1, with a weak D call TRBD1 (6 bases). The germline V and J ends were trimmed by 7 bases and 4 bases, with 13 bases remaining between them. Looked up from germline, CDR1 is MNHEY and CDR2 is SVGAGI. The CDR3 runs 13 residues. This CDR3 reads CASTLGRGTEAFF. The CDR3 DNA reads TGTGCCAGCACCCTGGGCAGGGGCACTGAAGCTTTCTTT.

The rearrangement links TRBV28 to TRBJ2-7, with TRBD1 as a possible D gene (6 bases). CDR1 is MDHEN and CDR2 is SYDVKM in the germline V gene. V was pared by 4 bases and J by 3 bases, with 10 bases between. The CDR3 runs 13 residues. The CDR3 DNA reads as TGTGCCAGCAGTTCCCGGGACAACTACGAGCAGTACTTC. This codes for CASSSRDNYEQYF.

As concerns this clone: Germline is not matched at one junction end, which may reflect a read error. The rearrangement joins TRBV7-9 to TRBJ1-2; D call uncertain. From germline, CDR1 is SEHNR and CDR2 FQNEAQ (reference sequence). This CDR3 is 12 amino acids long. CDR3 sequence: CASSLAVKSAAF. DNA of the CDR3: TGTGCCAGCAGCTTAGCGGTAAAGTCCGCTGCCTTC.

The V gene is TRBV11-1, the J gene TRBJ1-1; a weak D match, TRBD1 (5 bases). The CDR3 runs 14 residues. With 1 base removed from V and 6 bases from J, the gap between germline ends came to 12 bases. Germline assignment: CDR1 SGHAT and CDR2 FQDESV (reference sequence). CDR3 residues: CASSLVEGRAEAFF. The CDR3 region has the DNA TGTGCCAGCAGCTTAGTTGAGGGGCGGGCTGAAGCTTTCTTT.

The chain carries TRBV25-1 and TRBJ1-1; 8 bases line up with TRBD1. The CDR3 runs 17 residues. V dropped 2 bases and J dropped 4; count of bases not matched to a gene: 12. The germline V gene encodes CDR1 MGHDK and CDR2 SYGVNS. CDR3 loop: CASSERTGGQVSTEAFF. As DNA, the CDR3 is TGTGCCAGCAGTGAACGCACGGGGGGACAGGTTTCCACTGAAGCTTTCTTT.

The genes are TRBV27 and TRBJ2-1, with 9 nucleotides matching TRBD1. Per germline, CDR1 MNHEY and CDR2 SMNVEV (reference sequence). V gave up 3 bases and J gave up 9 bases; unmatched junction bases: 3. The CDR3 is 13 amino acids. In DNA, the CDR3 is TGTGCCAGCAGTTTCGACAGGGGGATTGAGCAGTTCTTC. This encodes CASSFDRGIEQFF.

This rearrangement joins TRBV9 to TRBJ2-7; 10 nucleotides line up with TRBD2. The trim removed 2 bases at V and 2 bases at J, leaving 4 bases unmatched. The CDR3 contains 15 residues. The V gene's germline CDR1 is SGDLS and CDR2 YYNGEE. The CDR3 DNA reads TGTGCCAGCAGCGTTGGGACTAGCGATACCTACGAGCAGTACTTC. Translating gives CASSVGTSDTYEQYF.

The chain employs TRBV6-5 and TRBJ2-2, with unresolved D. The CDR3 extends over 15 amino acids. Germline V gene data show CDR1 as MNHEY and CDR2 as SVGAGI. V lost 1 base and J lost 0, with 6 bases in between. This CDR3 is CASSYFLPNTGELFF. CDR3 coding DNA: TGTGCCAGCAGTTACTTTCTCCCGAACACCGGGGAGCTGTTTTTT.

The chain combines TRBV15 with TRBJ1-1; 7 nucleotides agree with TRBD1. CDR1 is LNHNV and CDR2 is YYDKDF in the germline V gene (reference sequence). This CDR3 has 16 residues. V lost 2 bases to trimming and J lost 0 bases; unmatched junction nucleotides: 6. The DNA of the CDR3 is TGTGCCACCAGCAGACCGGGGGGACAGATGAACACTGAAGCTTTCTTT. It codes for CATSRPGGQMNTEAFF.

V and J are TRBV9 and TRBJ2-1, with 8 bases matching TRBD1. Losses at the gene ends were 0 bases for V and 7 bases for J; bases not matched to a gene: 6. Germline V gene sequence: CDR1 SGDLS, CDR2 YYNGEE. This CDR3 has 15 residues. Here the CDR3 DNA reads TGTGCCAGCAGCGTAGGTCGGACAGGGTCGAATGAGCAGTTCTTC. As protein: CASSVGRTGSNEQFF.

The chain is built from TRBV5-6 and TRBJ1-2; 7 nucleotides match TRBD1. CDR3 length: 14 amino acids. V shed 0 bases and J 4 bases; nucleotides not matched to a gene: 3. Germline CDR1 is SGHDT and CDR2 is YYEEEE. The CDR3 bases are TGTGCCAGCAGCTTGGGGACAGGCTCCTATGGCTACACCTTC. This codes for CASSLGTGSYGYTF.

The chain joins TRBV9 to TRBJ1-1; D perhaps matches TRBD1 (5 bases). V lost 3 bases and J 4 bases, leaving 13 bases between the germline ends. Germline V gene data show CDR1 as SGDLS and CDR2 as YYNGEE. The CDR3 is 14 amino acids. The chain's CDR3 is CASSAPRQITEAFF. The CDR3 nucleotides are TGTGCCAGCAGCGCTCCCAGACAGATCACTGAAGCTTTCTTT.

The chain carries TRBV21-1 and TRBJ2-7; TRBD1 reflects the table's D call only, with no check against the DNA. TRBV21-1 is labeled a pseudogene. The CDR3 is 18 amino acids. DNA for the CDR3: TGTGCCAGCAGCAAAGGGTGGTCGGACAGGATCTTCTTCTACGAGCAGTACTTC. This sequence encodes CASSKGWSDRIFFYEQYF.

V usage is TRBV19 and J usage is TRBJ2-1; D unresolved. This CDR3 comprises 16 residues. Germline-derived CDR1 and CDR2 are LNHDA and SQIVND (reference sequence). Trimming shortened V by 6 bases and J by 6 bases, and 21 bases separated the two germline ends. CDR3 in amino acids: CASSPRSSGAANEQFF. The CDR3 bases are TGTGCCAGTAGCCCCCGCAGTAGTGGTGCGGCCAATGAGCAGTTCTTC.

The chain joins TRBV28 to TRBJ2-1; D not resolved. V gave up 3 bases and J gave up 6 bases, with 9 bases separating them. This CDR3 has 13 amino acids. The germline gives CDR1 MDHEN, CDR2 SYDVKM. CDR3 loop: CASSFLEVNEQFF. The DNA for the CDR3 is TGTGCCAGCAGTTTTTTAGAAGTCAATGAGCAGTTCTTC.

The chain joins TRBV21-1 to TRBJ2-1; no DNA check was done on the table's D call, TRBD2. TRBV21-1 is assigned pseudogene status. The CDR3 spans 15 residues. CDR3 in amino acids: CASRLAGGIRNEQFF. CDR3 DNA: TGTGCCAGCAGACTAGCGGGAGGTATACGCAATGAGCAGTTCTTC.

This clone came up once. The chain has TRBV5-4 and TRBJ1-2, with D unclear. The V and J ends lost 10 bases and 8 bases respectively, with 12 bases between them. The CDR3 consists of 10 residues. Germline V gives CDR1 SGHNT, CDR2 YYREEE (reference sequence). CDR3: CAYEEAGYTF. CDR3 DNA sequence: TGTGCCTACGAAGAGGCCGGCTACACCTTC.

This clone has a single count. This sample also contains other DNA sequences that code for the same CDR3. The rearrangement links TRBV27 to TRBJ2-1; a possible D gene is TRBD1 (6 bases). This CDR3 region has 12 residues. Between the trimmed V and J ends, which lost 0 bases and 9 bases, there was a span of 6 bases. The germline V gene has CDR1 MNHEY and CDR2 SMNVEV (reference sequence). The CDR3 DNA reads TGTGCCAGCAGTTTATCAGGGGGTGAGCAGTTCTTC. Translating gives CASSLSGGEQFF.

J is TRBJ1-2 and V is TRBV27; a possible D gene is TRBD1 (5 bases). The V end lost 4 bases, the J end lost 3 bases, and 9 bases lay between the germline ends. This CDR3 contains 13 residues. CDR1 is MNHEY and CDR2 is SMNVEV in the germline V gene (reference sequence). DNA of the CDR3: TGTGCCAGCAGTTACAGGCGAGACTATGGCTACACCTTC. It yields the protein CASSYRRDYGYTF.

As regards this clone: This sample includes further DNA sequences coding for the same CDR3. The V gene is TRBV29-1, the J gene TRBJ2-7, with 10 bases lining up with TRBD2. This CDR3 region has 13 residues. Germline V gene sequence: CDR1 SQVTM, CDR2 ANQGSEA. The ends lost 4 bases at V and 4 bases at J; junction bases unmatched: 4. In DNA, the CDR3 is TGCAGCGTTGCTAGCGGGAGTTCGTACGAGCAGTACTTC. Translated: CSVASGSSYEQYF.

The chain is built from TRBV5-1 and TRBJ1-4; 7 nucleotides line up with TRBD1. Germline V gene sequence: CDR1 SGHRS, CDR2 YFSETQ. The CDR3 extends over 13 amino acids. The ends lost 0 bases at V and 10 bases at J; junction bases unmatched: 3. The CDR3 DNA sequence: TGCGCCAGCAGCTTGGGAGGGGGCGGAAAACTGTTTTTT. Translating it yields CASSLGGGGKLFF.

This CDR3 reads CASSQGGGTGNNQPQHF. CDR3 DNA sequence: TGCGCCAGCAGCCAAGGCGGCGGGACGGGTAACAATCAGCCCCAGCATTTT. The V gene is TRBV4-1, the J gene TRBJ1-5; TRBD1 might be the D (5 bases). This CDR3 contains 17 residues. Germline V CDR1 and CDR2: MGHRA, YSYEKL. Trimming removed 1 base at V and 3 bases at J, with 16 bases between.

V is TRBV19 and J is TRBJ2-3; 8 bases align to TRBD2. The germline gives CDR1 LNHDA, CDR2 SQIVND (reference sequence). The CDR3 loop spans 14 amino acids. V lost 7 bases to trimming and J lost 2 bases; unmatched junction nucleotides: 5. CDR3 loop: CASTGGGITDTQYF. In nucleotides, the CDR3 is TGTGCCAGTACCGGGGGGGGTATCACAGATACGCAGTATTTT.

The chain employs TRBV28 and TRBJ1-2; 9 positions agree with TRBD1. This CDR3 is 16 amino acids long. Germline V gives CDR1 MDHEN, CDR2 SYDVKM. Trimming cost V 3 bases and J 5 bases; bases outside gene matches: 10. This chain's CDR3 is CASSFRDRESLYGYTF. CDR3 DNA: TGTGCCAGCAGTTTTCGGGACAGGGAGAGCCTATATGGCTACACCTTC.

The chain carries TRBV15 and TRBJ1-2; no reliable D call. This CDR3 is 15 amino acids long. V was trimmed by 3 bases and J by 3 bases, leaving 14 bases between them. Per germline, CDR1 LNHNV and CDR2 YYDKDF (reference sequence). CDR3 in DNA: TGTGCCACCAGCAGTAATTGGGCTCTTGACTATGGCTACACCTTC. Amino acids: CATSSNWALDYGYTF.

The J gene is TRBJ2-3, the V gene TRBV18, with a possible D match to TRBD2 (6 bases). CDR3 length: 14 amino acids. From germline, CDR1 is KGHSH and CDR2 LQKENI. Trimming stripped 3 bases from V and 4 bases from J, with 11 bases between. The CDR3 nucleotides are TGTGCCAGCTCACCGACTAGTTTCCCAGATACGCAGTATTTT. Its translation is CASSPTSFPDTQYF.

CDR3 DNA: TGTGCCAGCAAAACGGGCCCACACACTGAAGCTTTCTTT. Its translation: CASKTGPHTEAFF. The V gene is TRBV6-5, the J gene TRBJ1-1; D is undetermined. The V end lost 7 bases, the J end lost 3 bases, and 12 bases lay between the germline ends. The CDR3 covers 13 residues. Per germline, CDR1 MNHEY and CDR2 SVGAGI.

The V call is TRBV5-1, the J call TRBJ1-4; the match to TRBD1 covers 8 bases. This CDR3 region has 17 residues. Trimming removed 1 base from V and 1 base from J; junction bases left unmatched: 6. Per germline, CDR1 SGHRS and CDR2 YFSETQ. The CDR3 region has the DNA TGCGCCAGCAGCTTGTACCGACAGGGGAGAACTAATGAAAAACTGTTTTTT. Translating gives CASSLYRQGRTNEKLFF.